The 27 T cell receptor beta chains reported below all come from one sample, sequenced in a study of CD8+ T cells in alopecia areata. Indicated treatment: oral pan-JAK inhibitor, 5-10 mg twice daily. RNA extraction and reverse transcription yielded cDNA as sequencing template. Here immunoSEQ multiplex PCR was the method, and the copy in TCRdb shows in-frame clones only, minus some. The table records roughly 280,000 clones, 60% of them present only once. The sample consisted of CD4+ T cells sorted from blood, taken at approximately week 52, from a patient treated with tofacitinib. All receptors come from a human donor with alopecia areata.

The chain couples TRBV4-2 to TRBJ2-7, with D maybe TRBD1 (5 bases). The V end was cut by 5 bases, the J end by 0 bases, with 14 bases between. Germline V gene lookup returns CDR1 LGHNA and CDR2 YNFKEQ. The CDR3 has 15 residues. CDR3 loop: CASSISARASYEQYF. CDR3 coding DNA: TGTGCCAGCAGCATATCGGCCAGGGCCTCCTACGAGCAGTACTTC.

The chain combines TRBV30 with TRBJ1-5; the match to TRBD1 covers 12 bases. V lost 3 bases to trimming and J lost 0 bases; unmatched junction nucleotides: 3. Per germline, CDR1 GTSNPN and CDR2 SVGIG (reference sequence). The CDR3 has 16 amino acids. DNA of the CDR3: TGTGCCTGGAGAGGGACAGGGGGCGGTAGCAATCAGCCCCAGCATTTT. Translation gives CAWRGTGGGSNQPQHF.

The chain is built from TRBV25-1 and TRBJ2-7, with 7 nucleotides matching TRBD1. The J segment lost 4 bases and the V segment lost 6 bases, leaving 9 bases of the junction unmatched. There are 14 residues in the CDR3. CDR1 MGHDK and CDR2 SYGVNS come from the germline V gene. This CDR3 is CASRDLEGAYEQYF. CDR3 sequence (DNA): TGTGCCAGCAGGGACCTAGAGGGGGCTTACGAGCAGTACTTC.

This clone has a handful of counts. The chain has TRBV29-1 and TRBJ2-2; 7 nucleotides align to TRBD1. The CDR3 has 13 residues. The germline V gene encodes CDR1 SQVTM and CDR2 ANQGSEA. The J segment lost 4 bases and the V segment lost 6 bases, leaving 5 bases of the junction unmatched. Here the CDR3 DNA reads TGCAGCGTCGACAGGGTTTCCACCGGGGAGCTGTTTTTT. This gives the protein CSVDRVSTGELFF.

The chain links TRBV5-1 to TRBJ2-7, with a weak D call TRBD2 (5 bases). Germline V lookup: CDR1 SGHRS, CDR2 YFSETQ. Trimming removed 2 bases at V and 0 bases at J, with 9 bases between. This CDR3 is 14 amino acids long. CDR3 sequence: CASSLAVNSYEQYF. CDR3 sequence (DNA): TGCGCCAGCAGCTTAGCGGTCAACTCCTACGAGCAGTACTTC. The full variable domain, its missing parts supplied by reference TRBV5-1 and TRBJ2-7, is KAGVTQTPRYLIKTRGQQVTLSCSPISGHRSVSWYQQTPGQGLQFLFEYFSETQRNKGNFPGRFSGRQFSNSRSEMNVSTLELGDSALYLCASSLAVNSYEQYFGPGTRLTVT.

The chain is built from TRBV27 and TRBJ1-5; D is possibly TRBD1 (6 bases). Trimming shortened V by 8 bases and J by 7 bases, and 18 bases separated the two germline ends. Germline CDR1 and CDR2: MNHEY and SMNVEV (reference sequence). The CDR3 has 14 amino acids. The DNA for the CDR3 is TGTGCCAGCGGACGTCCGGGGGGCGGCCAGCCCCAGCATTTT. Translated, it gives CASGRPGGGQPQHF.

This chain uses TRBV20-1 with TRBJ1-1; D might be TRBD1 (5 bases). V dropped 6 bases and J dropped 7 bases, with 12 bases sitting between them. The germline V gene encodes CDR1 DFQATT and CDR2 SNEGSKA (reference sequence). This CDR3 region has 11 residues. In nucleotides, the CDR3 is TGCAGTGCAGAGGCGGGGGTTGAAGCTTTCTTT. It specifies CSAEAGVEAFF.

Only a few counts were recorded for this clone. This chain connects TRBV15 to TRBJ2-7; TRBD1 aligns across 9 bases. The CDR3 is 13 residues long. The ends lost 7 bases at V and 5 bases at J; junction bases unmatched: 6. Germline loops: CDR1 LNHNV, CDR2 YYDKDF (reference sequence). This chain's CDR3 is CATTTGGHDEQYF. For the CDR3, the DNA is TGTGCCACCACCACAGGGGGCCATGACGAGCAGTACTTC.

The rearrangement links TRBV11-2 to TRBJ2-1, with D perhaps TRBD1 (5 bases). The germline V gene encodes CDR1 SGHAT and CDR2 FQNNGV. The CDR3 is made up of 13 amino acids. Trimming stripped 3 bases from V and 8 bases from J, with 11 bases between. The CDR3 is CASSFFGRDEQFF. CDR3 nucleotide sequence: TGTGCCAGCAGCTTTTTCGGCAGGGATGAGCAGTTCTTC.

CDR3 sequence (DNA): TGCAGCGTTGCCGGGGGGACAGGGTCCACTGAAGCTTTCTTT. Translating it yields CSVAGGTGSTEAFF. The rearrangement links TRBV29-1 to TRBJ1-1; 9 bases are shared with TRBD1. The germline V gene has CDR1 SQVTM and CDR2 ANQGSEA. CDR3 length: 14 amino acids. The V segment lost 4 bases and the J segment 4 bases; nucleotides outside the gene matches: 7.

The chain recombines TRBV9 with TRBJ2-7; D is ambiguous. CDR1 is SGDLS and CDR2 is YYNGEE in the germline V gene. V lost 2 bases, J lost 3 bases, and 12 bases lay in between. This CDR3 is built from 14 residues. As DNA, the CDR3 is TGTGCCAGCAGCGTCGGCCCACCGAACTACGAGCAGTACTTC. Amino acids: CASSVGPPNYEQYF.

This clone was observed a few times. The chain couples TRBV15 to TRBJ1-5, with 7 positions matching TRBD1. CDR3 length equals 14 residues. CDR1 and CDR2 (germline): LNHNV, YYDKDF (reference sequence). After removal of 5 bases from V and 3 bases from J, the junction contained 4 bases not matched to a gene. CDR3: CATSRQGLNQPQHF. As DNA, the CDR3 is TGTGCCACCAGCCGACAGGGCCTCAATCAGCCCCAGCATTTT.

This clone was recorded a few times. The chain recombines TRBV6-1 with TRBJ2-7, with D perhaps TRBD1 (6 bases). Germline lookup yields CDR1 MNHNS and CDR2 SASEGT. Trimming took 11 bases from V and 4 from J, leaving 12 bases between them. The CDR3 runs 11 residues. CDR3 region: CAGIQGYEQYF. The DNA of the CDR3 is TGTGCCGGCATACAGGGATACGAGCAGTACTTC.

The chain uses TRBV15 and TRBJ2-6, with 7 bases fitting TRBD1. Germline V CDR1 and CDR2: LNHNV, YYDKDF (reference sequence). The CDR3 covers 16 residues. Trimming took 8 bases from V and 1 from J; bases not matched to a gene: 8. CDR3 sequence: CATVGTALSGANVLTF. CDR3 nucleotide sequence: TGTGCCACCGTCGGGACAGCTTTGTCTGGGGCCAACGTCCTGACTTTC. Full variable domain (outside the CDR3, taken from reference TRBV15 and TRBJ2-6): DAMVIQNPRYQVTQFGKPVTLSCSQTLNHNVMYWYQQKSSQAPKLLFHYYDKDFNNEADTPDNFQSRRPNTSFCFLDIRSPGLGDTAMYLCATVGTALSGANVLTFGAGSRLTVL.

The chain uses TRBV7-9 and TRBJ2-5; D could derive from TRBD1 or TRBD2 (5 bases each). The CDR3 sequence is 15 residues long. Germline loops: CDR1 SEHNR, CDR2 FQNEAQ (reference sequence). V was cut by 5 bases and J by 5 bases, with 18 bases left in between. CDR3 loop: CASSRPGHGTETQYF. The CDR3, as DNA: TGTGCCAGCAGCCGACCGGGGCACGGAACCGAGACCCAGTACTTC.

Concerning this clone: Other DNA variants within this sample encode the same CDR3. The genes are TRBV5-1 and TRBJ1-2; no reliable D call. V lost 0 bases to trimming and J lost 2 bases, with 8 bases between them. The CDR3 covers 14 residues. Per the germline V gene, CDR1 is SGHRS and CDR2 is YFSETQ. As DNA, the CDR3 is TGCGCCAGCAGCTTGGAGTCGCCGAACTATGGCTACACCTTC. Translated, it gives CASSLESPNYGYTF.

This clone was detected once. The rearrangement uses TRBV11-2 and TRBJ2-7; D call uncertain. In germline, CDR1 is SGHAT, CDR2 FQNNGV. Trimming cost V 1 base and J 3 bases, with 4 bases left between them. The CDR3 has 12 amino acids. CDR3 nucleotides: TGTGCCAGCAGCTTAGCGCTCTACGAGCAGTACTTC. Translating gives CASSLALYEQYF.

Only one count was recorded for this clone. The chain joins TRBV29-1 to TRBJ1-2; D uncertain. CDR1 and CDR2 from the germline V gene are SQVTM and ANQGSEA. There are 10 residues in the CDR3. The V and J ends lost 3 bases and 10 bases respectively, with 9 bases between them. This chain's CDR3 is CSVEEGHYTF. DNA of the CDR3: TGCAGCGTTGAGGAAGGGCACTACACCTTC.

The V call is TRBV5-6, the J call TRBJ2-7; D is unresolved. The CDR3 contains 12 residues. V lost 1 base and J lost 4, with 6 bases in between. Per germline, CDR1 SGHDT and CDR2 YYEEEE. CDR3 DNA: TGTGCCAGCAGCTTGCTCCTTTACGAGCAGTACTTC. The encoded protein is CASSLLLYEQYF.

The V gene is TRBV6-5, the J gene TRBJ2-7; 7 bases map to TRBD1. The CDR3 extends over 15 amino acids. The V and J ends lost 2 bases and 3 bases, in that order; junction bases with no gene match: 7. Germline loops: CDR1 MNHEY, CDR2 SVGAGI. The CDR3 here is CASSYNPQGDYEQYF. DNA of the CDR3: TGTGCCAGCAGTTACAACCCCCAGGGGGACTACGAGCAGTACTTC.

The rearrangement links TRBV10-3 to TRBJ2-7; either TRBD1 or TRBD2 may supply D (5 bases each). Trimming pared 0 bases from V and 6 bases from J, leaving 12 bases between. This CDR3 is 14 amino acids long. In germline, CDR1 is ENHRY, CDR2 SYGVKD. CDR3 loop: CAISESMRGREQYF. The CDR3, as DNA: TGTGCCATCAGTGAGTCGATGAGGGGTCGCGAGCAGTACTTC.

V usage is TRBV9 and J usage is TRBJ2-3; 9 nucleotides match TRBD1. The J segment lost 3 bases and the V segment lost 4 bases, leaving 3 bases of the junction unmatched. The CDR3 covers 14 residues. The germline CDR1 and CDR2 sequences are SGDLS and YYNGEE. CDR3 residues: CASSLGQGTDTQYF. The DNA for the CDR3 is TGTGCCAGCAGCCTTGGACAGGGGACAGATACGCAGTATTTT.

This clone has just a few counts. V usage is TRBV7-2 and J usage is TRBJ2-1, with TRBD2 identical over 11 bases. Germline V gene sequence: CDR1 SGHTA, CDR2 FQGNSA. V trimming: 2 bases; J trimming: 3 bases; junction bases outside the gene matches: 0. The CDR3 sequence is 15 residues long. CDR3 amino acids: CASSLTSGGYNEQFF. The CDR3 nucleotides read TGTGCCAGCAGCTTAACTAGCGGGGGCTACAATGAGCAGTTCTTC.

This rearrangement joins TRBV7-2 to TRBJ2-5; 11 nucleotides align to TRBD2. Looked up from germline, CDR1 is SGHTA and CDR2 is FQGNSA. This CDR3 comprises 14 residues. V was clipped by 5 bases and J by 5 bases; unmatched bases: 4. The CDR3 nucleotides are TGTGCCAGCAGCCCCAGACTAGCGGGGGAGACCCAGTACTTC. It translates to CASSPRLAGETQYF.

About this clone: The sample carries other DNA sequences with the same CDR3. This chain links TRBV29-1 with TRBJ2-5; 7 bases agree with TRBD1. The V gene's germline CDR1 is SQVTM and CDR2 ANQGSEA. Trimming cost V 5 bases and J 2 bases; bases outside gene matches: 2. The CDR3 is made up of 12 amino acids. In DNA, the CDR3 is TGCAGCGTTAGGACAGGACAAGAGACCCAGTACTTC. It yields the protein CSVRTGQETQYF.

The chain carries TRBV6-1 and TRBJ1-6, with D uncertain. Trimming removed 1 base at V and 0 bases at J, with 10 bases between. In germline, CDR1 is MNHNS, CDR2 SASEGT. This CDR3 comprises 17 residues. The CDR3: CASSEDGLSSYNSPLHF. As DNA, the CDR3 is TGTGCCAGCAGTGAAGACGGGTTAAGCTCCTATAATTCACCCCTCCACTTT.

This chain uses TRBV6-5 with TRBJ1-5, with TRBD1 as a possible D gene (5 bases). Germline-derived CDR1 and CDR2 are MNHEY and SVGAGI. Trimming left V 6 bases short and J 3 bases short, with 15 bases between. The CDR3 is 15 residues long. The CDR3 DNA reads TGTGCCAGCAGAGGTACCCAGGGACCCAATCAGCCCCAGCATTTT. Translation: CASRGTQGPNQPQHF.